The source of this TCR beta chain is a study of cytomegalovirus exposure and HLA in healthy donors (dated by TCRdb to 2016 to 2017). With regard to the full study: According to an earlier analysis of 550 to 750 of the donors, 200 million or so T cells yielded 120 million or so unique TCR beta sequences and about 300 Gb of sequence data. The aim of the study was to test whether cataloging public T cell receptors could identify signatures of past pathogen exposure. Because of strong linkage in the cohort, five DR-DQ haplotypes were treated as single units for association and clustering. Around 330 gigabases of sequencing data and around 85 million unique TCR sequences made up an early release that covered several hundred HLA-typed donors. In an earlier analysis of 587 of the donors, high-throughput TCR beta sequencing was used to judge whether each TCR beta V gene segment behaved as functional or pseudogenic. Typing coverage varied by locus: roughly 629-640 donors for A, B, C, DRB1 and DQB1; under 550 for DQA1; about 590 for DPA1; 450 to 480 for DPB1. Both class I and class II loci were covered by HLA typing, at four-digit resolution. In addition to the first cohort of 650 to 800 subjects, a separate validation cohort of 120 different subjects was used. All discovery cohort repertoires had been generated on a single sequencing platform. Of the 300 to 450 genotyped donors, roughly 80% were placed in the genetic ancestry cluster associated with self-reported Caucasian donors. In a later analysis, previously published TCR beta repertoires from more than 500 donors were re-analyzed and high-resolution HLA genotyping was added so that TCR occurrence patterns could be studied. The study profiled the T cell repertoires of 666 subjects by immunosequencing and related them to cytomegalovirus serostatus. To predict cytomegalovirus infection status, the study combined high-throughput TCR immunosequencing, statistical association of individual TCRs with disease status, and machine learning. In a later genetic analysis, genome-wide SNP genotypes for about three fifths of the roughly 670 donors were used, and that subset was treated as a discovery cohort. Across approximately 400 genotyped donors of the cohort, an average of about 250,000 unique TCR beta nucleotide sequences per donor were sequenced, and roughly a sixth of those sequences were non-productive. Donor age, sex, ethnicity and CMV serostatus were collected together with the repertoire data. The later analysis used no new phenotypic data to find candidate immune exposures, relying instead on TCR beta sequences and their occurrence across donors.

Concerning this clone itself: What antigen it recognizes has not been identified. Base qualities were left out, and no much larger clone turns up one base away.

The library was made by the immunoSEQ multiplex PCR assay. For the multiplex PCR, a mixture combining 60 forward primers for TCR Vbeta segments and 13 reverse primers for TCR Jbeta segments was used. Amplification of the CDR3 region of rearranged TCR beta genes was performed with a multiplex PCR assay on genomic DNA. The amplified TCR beta libraries were sequenced on the Illumina HiSeq System as 87-base-pair reads. In the authors' own workflow: A later analysis counted approximately 76 million unique TCR beta chains across the 650 to 800 repertoires, and 10 million to 11 million of these chains were shared by at least two donors. Raw reads were error-corrected and collapsed into unique sequences by a nearest-neighbor algorithm in which closely related sequences were merged to remove PCR and sequencing errors. Alignment of CDR3 sequences to IMGT reference sequences was used to assign V, D and J gene segments. Each retained sequence needed at least a six-nucleotide match to both a V gene segment and a J gene segment. Rearrangements were classified as productive when the CDR3 lacked stop codons and remained in frame with V and J, and all other rearrangements were classified as non-productive. CDR3 was defined according to IMGT convention as the region running from the second conserved V-encoded cysteine to the conserved J-encoded phenylalanine. The earlier analysis of a few hundred of the donors excluded any sequence lacking an unambiguous match to a single V gene segment. An earlier analysis of roughly 590 of the donors called V segments functional above 56.7% productive rearrangements and segregating when the between-donor standard deviation exceeded 5%. To diagnose cytomegalovirus status from the catalog of TCR beta chain sequences, a statistical classification framework was built. In a later analysis, TCR nucleotide sequences were compared against IMGT/GENE-DB human TR gene sequences so that V and J genes could be assigned. A later analysis assigned CDR3 sequences and most-parsimonious VDJ recombination scenarios with the TCRdist pipeline. In a later analysis, every TCR beta chain was defined by the combination of its CDR3 amino acid sequence and its V-gene family, and reads without a unique V-gene family were dropped. As a way to deal with suspected cross-contamination and a sequencing artifact, a later analysis dropped 640 or so nucleotide sequences that were highly shared and had low generation probability. For each public chain, a later analysis derived a clonal expansion index from normalized ranks of inferred template counts within each repertoire. Generation probabilities in a later analysis came from a VDJ recombination model fitted to out-of-frame rearrangements, and those results were checked against IGoR. In a later analysis, hypergeometric tests were used to score TCR-TCR, TCR-HLA and TCR-CMV co-occurrence, with a repertoire-size bias correction applied to TCR pairs. False discovery rates were estimated in a later analysis by permuting HLA or CMV assignments 20 times. A later analysis grouped co-occurring TCRs with DBSCAN, adding TCRdist sequence similarity when clustering within HLA-allele-positive subsets. Co-occurrence clustering excluded repertoires with fewer than 30,000 or more than 120,000 public chains, plus five with anomalous nucleotide sharing. As stored in TCRdb, this immuneACCESS dataset retains in-frame rearrangements with V and J assigned. A fraction of the clones does not appear; measured against another copy, unresolved V genes explain less than half of the discrepancy, and the remainder lacks a known reason. V and J calls and clone size follow that table, whereas D and trimming were derived from the DNA. The sample data list about 110,000 clones, and about 73% of these were observed just once. 1% to 1.5% of the sample is taken by the ten largest.

The cohort comprised approximately 700 healthy bone marrow donors. At the time of sampling, all cohort members were nominally healthy, though unrecorded immune exposures were likely present. The donor was CMV seronegative and belonged to the group of over 300 seronegative cohort members. Each donor provided a peripheral blood sample, and peripheral blood mononuclear cells were used for TCR beta sequencing. Genomic DNA was extracted from the blood cell samples with the Qiagen DNeasy Blood Extraction Kit. Measured from the cysteine to the phenylalanine, the CDR3 is 14 residues long. Just the 42-base CDR3 DNA is kept, in frame starting at base 1. Trimming removed 3 bases from V and 0 bases from J, leaving 3 bases between the germline ends. The germline V gene specifies KGHSH as CDR1 and LQKENI as CDR2. Results the study describes overall, beyond this receptor: A later genetic analysis associated a missense DCLRE1C variant with V-gene and J-gene trimming of TCR beta chains, and an independent cohort replicated the association. In a later analysis, HLA-associated TCR beta chains showed more clonal expansion and lower generation probabilities than non-associated chains that were equally common. In vitro tests confirmed that three of the cytomegalovirus-associated TCR beta chains recognize cytomegalovirus antigens. The study gave a list of 150 to 200 TCR beta chains associated with cytomegalovirus. Across donors, most TCR sequences were observed very rarely, whereas some public TCRs were present in many individuals. For the cohort, immune exposure information was limited to CMV serostatus. Because some donors lacked HLA typing at each locus, the association tests relied only on the typed subset. The classifier was reported to diagnose cytomegalovirus status with high specificity and sensitivity in both the original and validation cohorts. When HLA alleles, especially DR and DQ, strongly co-occurred, TCR associations were difficult to assign to individual alleles. In this cohort, only TCR beta chains were sequenced, and detectable features were limited by the absence of alpha or paired-chain data. According to a later analysis, most CMV-associated TCR beta chains appeared to be HLA-restricted, and the HLA associations seemed to be driven largely by CMV exposure. Some IMGT-functional V segments, including TRBV6-2 and TRBV6-3, could not be distinguished by the 87-base-pair reads and were therefore excluded. The sequencing pipeline was judged likely to have produced a cluster of highly shared sequence variants as a technical artifact. The earlier analysis of nearly 600 of the donors excluded 15 to 20 rarely observed V segments, including chromosome 9 orphons, because counts were too low. Specific HLA alleles were associated with over 15,000 TCR beta sequences at a false discovery rate of 0.05 in a later analysis. Compared with the roughly 720-donor mean, donors in an Asian-associated ancestry cluster had fewer N-insertions in productive TCRs, according to a later genetic analysis. Roughly uniform sequencing depth across donors was assumed in presence/absence analyses, although this assumption may not hold. In a later analysis, the rate of TCR association differed among HLA loci, with DRB1 alleles having the most associated TCRs and HLA-C alleles having the fewest. An earlier analysis of around 500 of the donors showed that most TCR beta V segments appeared in productive rearrangements either about 90% or about 30% of the time, which broadly matched IMGT annotations. Correlated functional status among segregating V segments might reflect linkage disequilibrium, but an unknown experimental factor could not be ruled out. A later analysis reported that several top co-occurrence clusters appeared linked to parvovirus B19, influenza, CMV and Epstein-Barr virus. The authors suggested that the approach could potentially be generalized to other disease states and immunological phenotypes. A further reported finding was that TCR beta sequences accurately predicted the HLA-A and HLA-B alleles for most subjects in the first cohort.

The clonotype comes from a woman aged 25-40 years in good health and CMV-seronegative. This sequence uses TRBV18 and TRBJ2-6; confidence is insufficient to name the D gene. Sequencing was performed on PBMCs. The nucleotide sequence reads as follows: TGTGCCAGCTCACCGGCCTCTGGGGCCAACGTCCTGACTTTC. Translated, it reads CASSPASGANVLTF.